This T cell receptor beta chain originates from a study of response to subunit inactivated influenza vaccine. General study results and limits: The study's authors posited that every seasonal influenza vaccination enlists few new T cells.

MiXCR, run by TCRdb on the RT-PCR reads, gives a single entry per CDR3 protein. Counted here are 560,000 or so distinct CDR3 sequences, under 9% occurring once; the ten biggest clones make up 13%. Comment on this clonotype: What it binds is unknown.

The germline V gene has CDR1 SGHAT and CDR2 FQNNGV. CDR3 length: 16 residues. The V and J ends lost 0 bases and 9 bases, in that order; junction bases with no gene match: 11. The sequencing used PBMCs from blood, collected about 23 months after vaccination. The clonotype comes from a man aged 50 to 75 who received an inactivated influenza vaccine. This rearrangement joins TRBV11-2 to TRBJ2-7; the match to TRBD1 covers 10 bases. DNA of the CDR3: TGTGCCAGCAGCTTAGAGCCCGGGACAGGGGTGACGGGGCAGTACTTC. Residues: CASSLEPGTGVTGQYF.